This T cell receptor beta chain was recorded in a study of blood T cell repertoires in COVID-19. This clone has a count of ten or more. The length of the CDR3 is 15 residues. Trimming cost V 3 bases and J 1 base, with 12 bases left between them. Per germline, CDR1 SGHAT and CDR2 FQNNGV. Produced via immunoSEQ multiplex PCR; TCRdb's table is partial and in-frame only. The sample holds 200,000 to 250,000 clones, 85% seen once. Material for sequencing was peripheral blood. This chain uses TRBV11-2 with TRBJ1-1; perhaps TRBD1 as D (5 bases). The TCR originated in a woman aged 70 to 79 with COVID-19, enrolled during active disease. CDR3 residues: CASSFMGGENTEAFF. The CDR3 bases are TGTGCCAGCAGCTTTATGGGGGGGGAGAACACTGAAGCTTTCTTT.